Each of the 20 T cell receptor beta chains below was sequenced from the same sample in a study of shared clonotypes between healthy human individuals (dated by TCRdb to about 2020). Library preparation employed the immunoSEQ multiplex PCR assay. Not all clones reach the TCRdb copy of this immuneACCESS table, which keeps in-frame sequences only. Checked studies attribute under half of the gap to unresolved V genes and leave the rest unexplained. In this sample the table shows around 340,000 clones, more than 60% of which occur a single time. The ten largest clones add up to about 9.4% of the sample. The source material was memory CD4+ T cells sorted from blood. In the paper's terms, the cell subset or site label means: CD45RA-negative fraction. The receptors originated from a man aged 25 to 40 in good health.

This clone was recorded once. The chain uses TRBV29-1 and TRBJ2-1; 11 bases agree with TRBD2. The CDR3 has 14 residues. The V and J ends lost 4 bases and 7 bases, in that order; junction bases with no gene match: 6. The germline V gene has CDR1 SQVTM and CDR2 ANQGSEA. The CDR3 nucleotides read TGCAGCGTTGGGACCACTAGCGGGAGAAATGAGCAGTTCTTC. It translates to CSVGTTSGRNEQFF.

The chain recombines TRBV15 with TRBJ2-5; D is possibly TRBD2 (6 bases). V was trimmed by 0 bases and J by 0 bases, leaving 23 bases between them. The germline V gene has CDR1 LNHNV and CDR2 YYDKDF (reference sequence). The CDR3 totals 20 residues. This chain's CDR3 is CATSRDIGALGGNYQETQYF. The CDR3 region has the DNA TGTGCCACCAGCAGAGATATCGGGGCCCTAGGCGGGAACTACCAAGAGACCCAGTACTTC.

This clone was seen only a few times. V is TRBV6-1 and J is TRBJ2-5; D is ambiguous. V was cut by 1 base and J by 1 base, with 16 bases left in between. Germline V lookup: CDR1 MNHNS, CDR2 SASEGT. The CDR3 extends over 17 amino acids. The CDR3 is CASSEENFGQSQETQYF. The DNA of the CDR3 is TGTGCCAGCAGTGAAGAGAATTTTGGGCAGAGCCAAGAGACCCAGTACTTC.

The CDR3 nucleotides are TGTGCCAGCAGCTTCCCCGAGGAGCAGTACTTC. Protein: CASSFPEEQYF. V gene TRBV2 combines with J gene TRBJ2-7; D ambiguous. The CDR3 consists of 11 residues. The germline V and J ends were trimmed by 6 bases and 7 bases, with 10 bases remaining between them. CDR1 and CDR2 (germline): SNHLY, FYNNEI.

This clone was detected a few times. The rearrangement links TRBV5-1 to TRBJ1-1; D gene uncertain. Trimming shortened V by 0 bases and J by 12 bases, and 9 bases separated the two germline ends. Germline V lookup: CDR1 SGHRS, CDR2 YFSETQ. The CDR3 is made up of 11 amino acids. The CDR3 region is CASSLADETFF. Here the CDR3 DNA reads TGCGCCAGCAGCTTGGCAGATGAGACTTTCTTT.

Remarks on this clone: A junction end diverges from the germline sequence, so it may reflect a read error. The chain has TRBV11-1 and TRBJ2-1; 9 nucleotides align to TRBD2. Per the germline V gene, CDR1 is SGHAT and CDR2 is FQDESV (reference sequence). The CDR3 length is 16 residues. CDR3 residues: CASSLSGGRAYNEQFF. In DNA form, the CDR3 reads TGTGCCAGCAGCTTATCAGGCGGGAGGGCCTATAATGAGCAGTTCTTC.

There are many counts of this clone. The sample holds other DNA sequences that translate to the same CDR3. This chain connects TRBV28 to TRBJ1-1; the D gene is possibly TRBD1 (6 bases). Trimming cost V 5 bases and J 0 bases, with 10 bases left between them. Per germline, CDR1 MDHEN and CDR2 SYDVKM. The CDR3 is 14 amino acids. As DNA, the CDR3 is TGTGCCAGCAGTCCAGGGGCTTTGAACACTGAAGCTTTCTTT. Protein sequence: CASSPGALNTEAFF.

CDR3 nucleotides: TGTGCCAGCAGTCTTCTAGCGGGAGCTTTCCATGAGCAGTTCTTC. This codes for CASSLLAGAFHEQFF. J is TRBJ2-1 and V is TRBV27, with TRBD2 matching over 10 bases. Germline V gene sequence: CDR1 MNHEY, CDR2 SMNVEV (reference sequence). The CDR3 consists of 15 residues. Trimming cost V 5 bases and J 8 bases; bases outside gene matches: 9.

This rearrangement joins TRBV28 to TRBJ2-7; 7 bases map to TRBD2. V lost 2 bases to trimming and J lost 3 bases; unmatched junction nucleotides: 7. Germline V lookup: CDR1 MDHEN, CDR2 SYDVKM. This CDR3 comprises 15 residues. The CDR3 coding sequence is TGTGCCAGCAGTTTAGTGCTAGCGGACTACTACGAGCAGTACTTC. It codes for CASSLVLADYYEQYF.

This rearrangement joins TRBV2 to TRBJ2-6; maybe TRBD2 (7 bases). Trimming took 4 bases from V and 13 from J, leaving 20 bases between them. The CDR3 length is 15 residues. From germline, CDR1 is SNHLY and CDR2 FYNNEI. The CDR3: CASSAFPGGLEVLTF. In nucleotides, the CDR3 is TGTGCCAGCAGTGCCTTTCCCGGGGGGCTAGAAGTCCTGACTTTC.

This clone was recorded a few times. The V gene is TRBV5-1, the J gene TRBJ1-5, with D perhaps matching TRBD1 (5 bases). V shed 2 bases and J shed 6 bases, with 15 bases lying between them. The CDR3 has 15 residues. Germline V CDR1 and CDR2: SGHRS, YFSETQ. The CDR3 bases are TGCGCCAGCAGCTTAGGTCCCGCCGGGGGTCAGCCCCAGCATTTT. Encoded protein: CASSLGPAGGQPQHF.

The sample holds one count of this clone. The CDR3 DNA sequence: TGTGCCAGCAGCGGACAGGGTAGAGACACCGGGGAGCTGTTTTTT. This codes for CASSGQGRDTGELFF. This chain joins TRBV28 and TRBJ2-2, with 8 bases lining up with TRBD1. Germline CDR1 and CDR2: MDHEN and SYDVKM. The CDR3 covers 15 residues. V trimming: 6 bases; J trimming: 3 bases; junction bases outside the gene matches: 6.

This rearrangement joins TRBV7-9 to TRBJ2-3; 8 positions match TRBD1. The J segment lost 6 bases and the V segment lost 5 bases, leaving 10 bases of the junction unmatched. CDR1 SEHNR and CDR2 FQNEAQ come from the germline V gene (reference sequence). CDR3 length equals 15 residues. The CDR3 bases are TGTGCCAGCAGCCGCGGACAGGGCCAGGAGGATACGCAGTATTTT. This codes for CASSRGQGQEDTQYF.

The V and J genes are TRBV7-6 and TRBJ2-2; 9 bases fit TRBD1. Germline V lookup: CDR1 SGHVS, CDR2 FNYEAQ. This CDR3 comprises 16 residues. V shed 6 bases and J 7 bases; nucleotides not matched to a gene: 12. The CDR3 nucleotides read TGTGCCAGCAGATCTCCGGGACAGGGTTATAACGGGGAGCTGTTTTTT. Residues: CASRSPGQGYNGELFF.

V usage is TRBV27 and J usage is TRBJ1-2; tentatively, D is TRBD1 (5 bases). Deletions cut 2 bases from V and 6 bases from J, with 10 bases between. CDR1 and CDR2 from the germline V gene are MNHEY and SMNVEV (reference sequence). The CDR3 covers 13 residues. DNA for the CDR3: TGTGCCAGCAGTTTAGACAGCTTTCATGGCTACACCTTC. This gives the protein CASSLDSFHGYTF.

The rearrangement links TRBV6-1 to TRBJ2-2; D ambiguous. CDR3 length: 14 amino acids. Germline V gives CDR1 MNHNS, CDR2 SASEGT. Deletions cut 1 base from V and 2 bases from J, with 5 bases between. In DNA form, the CDR3 reads TGTGCCAGCAGTGAAGGCCCTAACACCGGGGAGCTGTTTTTT. This encodes CASSEGPNTGELFF.

V usage is TRBV29-1 and J usage is TRBJ2-2, with D uncertain. V lost 4 bases, J lost 1 base, and 10 bases lay in between. The CDR3 contains 14 residues. Germline loops: CDR1 SQVTM, CDR2 ANQGSEA. The CDR3 reads CSVVGQLNTGELFF. The DNA for the CDR3 is TGCAGCGTTGTTGGCCAGCTGAACACCGGGGAGCTGTTTTTT.

The chain links TRBV7-9 to TRBJ2-1, with D unresolved. V dropped 5 bases and J dropped 5 bases, with 22 bases sitting between them. CDR1 and CDR2 (germline): SEHNR, FQNEAQ (reference sequence). CDR3 length equals 17 residues. In nucleotides, the CDR3 is TGTGCCAGCAGCCTCCTCCCTCGTCTGAATGGGGACAATGAGCAGTTCTTC. The encoded protein is CASSLLPRLNGDNEQFF.

The chain combines TRBV19 with TRBJ2-2, with no clear D. Germline V gene lookup returns CDR1 LNHDA and CDR2 SQIVND (reference sequence). The CDR3 is made up of 12 amino acids. Trimming stripped 7 bases from V and 4 bases from J, with 7 bases between. The CDR3 loop reads CASNDRTGELFF. The DNA for the CDR3 is TGTGCCAGTAATGACCGCACCGGGGAGCTGTTTTTT.

The J gene is TRBJ2-5, the V gene TRBV2; tentative D call: TRBD1 (5 bases). The CDR3 length is 13 residues. Trimming pared 7 bases from V and 1 base from J, leaving 10 bases between. The germline gives CDR1 SNHLY, CDR2 FYNNEI. CDR3 protein: CASNTDSQETQYF. The CDR3, as DNA: TGTGCCAGCAATACCGACAGCCAAGAGACCCAGTACTTC.